A selection of T cell receptor beta chains follows, all from one sample in a study of T-cell memory formation after mild COVID-19. TCRdb recomputed calls from the 5' RACE reads with MiXCR, one row per CDR3 protein. Among around 420,000 distinct CDR3 sequences, about 24% were seen once, and the ten largest hold roughly 9.7%. Input material: PBMCs or a T cell subset sorted from them (not recorded which). The receptors shown here come from an adult woman who had mild COVID-19 (a few samples of this study predate the infection). Cell type and time point are not known. Each CDR3 is given with its conserved first and last residue. A D gene is named only where the DNA matches it firmly. Expanded clones are given a class, and other clones once, few, many or no size at all.

>TRBD2|-|TRBJ2-3|TRBV3-1
CASSRGLAGAVTDTQYF
TGTGCCAGCAGCCGTGGACTAGCGGGGGCCGTCACAGATACGCAGTATTTT
>-|-|TRBJ1-1|TRBV4-1
CASSQGESLGEAFF
TGCGCCAGCAGCCAAGGGGAATCCCTAGGTGAAGCTTTCTTT
>-|-|TRBJ1-1|TRBV6-5
CASSYREGNTEAFF
TGTGCCAGCAGTTATAGGGAGGGGAACACTGAAGCTTTCTTT
>-|-|TRBJ1-3|TRBV25-1
CASAAAPTAGNTIYF
TGTGCCAGCGCAGCGGCCCCGACAGCTGGAAACACCATATATTTT
>TRBD2|-|TRBJ2-3|TRBV6-4
CASSKGGGNSDTQYF
TGTGCCAGCAGCAAGGGCGGGGGGAATTCAGATACGCAGTATTTT
>-|-|TRBJ2-1|TRBV5-1
CASSPDWGNEQFF
TGCGCCAGCAGCCCCGATTGGGGCAATGAGCAGTTCTTC
>TRBD1|-|TRBJ2-5|TRBV5-6
CASSFTDRGNRETQYF
TGTGCCAGCAGCTTTACTGACAGGGGGAATAGGGAGACCCAGTACTTC
>-|-|TRBJ1-5|TRBV5-1
CASSPDLGGKQPQHF
TGCGCCAGCAGCCCGGACCTAGGGGGAAAGCAGCCCCAGCATTTT
>-|few|TRBJ1-2|TRBV6-1
CASSPEGSIAAGYTF
TGTGCCAGCAGCCCTGAGGGGTCCATTGCGGCTGGCTACACCTTC
>TRBD1|-|TRBJ2-2|TRBV6-5
CASNARDSITGELFF
TGTGCCAGCAACGCACGGGACAGCATCACCGGGGAGCTGTTTTTT
>TRBD1|few|TRBJ1-2|TRBV2
CASSWDRQGGYTF
TGTGCCAGCAGTTGGGACAGACAGGGAGGCTACACCTTC
>-|few|TRBJ2-6|TRBV18
CASSPEGAAGANVLTF
TGTGCCAGCTCACCAGAGGGCGCGGCTGGGGCCAACGTCCTGACTTTC
>-|few|TRBJ1-5|TRBV9
CASSVGPYYQPQHF
TGTGCCAGCAGCGTAGGGCCGTACTATCAGCCCCAGCATTTT
>-|-|TRBJ2-5|TRBV20-1
CSAEEPTAQETQYF
TGCAGTGCTGAGGAGCCGACAGCCCAAGAGACCCAGTACTTC
>TRBD2|-|TRBJ2-1|TRBV12-3/TRBV12-4
CASSSGGLTNEQFF
TGTGCCAGCAGTAGCGGGGGGCTTACCAATGAGCAGTTCTTC
>-|many|TRBJ2-1|TRBV12-3/TRBV12-4
CASSFRNEQFF
TGTGCCAGCAGTTTTCGCAATGAGCAGTTCTTC
>TRBD2|few|TRBJ2-1|TRBV4-2
CASSQPQKTGLADRDEQFF
TGTGCCAGCAGCCAGCCCCAGAAGACCGGACTAGCGGATCGCGATGAGCAGTTCTTC
>TRBD1|few|TRBJ2-7|TRBV9
CASSARTGSYEQYF
TGTGCCAGCAGCGCACGGACAGGGTCCTACGAGCAGTACTTC